A single sample is the source of the 9 T cell receptor beta chains below, sequenced in a study of blood T cell repertoires in COVID-19. The method was immunoSEQ multiplex PCR; TCRdb's version includes in-frame clones alone and lacks a portion of them. This table holds over 250,000 clones, 90% found once. Sample: PBMCs or T cells enriched from blood (not recorded which). The receptor set was obtained from a man between 60 and 70 years old who had recovered from COVID-19.

The genes are TRBV12-3 or TRBV12-4 and TRBJ1-5; 9 nucleotides agree with TRBD1. This CDR3 spans 13 amino acids. The junction had 0 bases not matched to a gene; V was cut back by 3 bases and J by 6 bases. The CDR3 is CASSLTGGQPQHF. CDR3 in DNA: TGTGCCAGCAGTTTGACAGGGGGTCAGCCCCAGCATTTT.

The chain has TRBV4-1 and TRBJ2-3; TRBD2 matches 8 bases. Germline V lookup: CDR1 MGHRA, CDR2 YSYEKL. With V trimmed by 0 bases and J by 3 bases, 5 bases remained unmatched. The length of the CDR3 is 16 residues. CDR3 sequence (DNA): TGCGCCAGCAGCCAAGAGACTACGGGGGGGACAGATACGCAGTATTTT. Its translation: CASSQETTGGTDTQYF.

The chain joins TRBV9 to TRBJ2-1; D is perhaps TRBD1 (5 bases). This CDR3 is built from 13 residues. V was cut by 0 bases and J by 9 bases, with 10 bases left in between. The germline gives CDR1 SGDLS, CDR2 YYNGEE. CDR3 region: CASSVDSTGEQFF. CDR3 in DNA: TGTGCCAGCAGCGTAGACAGTACAGGTGAGCAGTTCTTC.

This chain joins TRBV18 and TRBJ2-7, with no clear D. This CDR3 spans 15 amino acids. Trimming stripped 0 bases from V and 3 bases from J, with 12 bases between. Looked up from germline, CDR1 is KGHSH and CDR2 is LQKENI. The CDR3 coding sequence is TGTGCCAGCTCACCACCGGCTCAGGCAAACTACGAGCAGTACTTC. It specifies CASSPPAQANYEQYF. The full variable domain, in which reference TRBV18 and TRBJ2-7 provide the parts outside the CDR3, is NAGVMQNPRHLVRRRGQEARLRCSPMKGHSHVYWYRQLPEEGLKFMVYLQKENIIDESGMPKERFSAEFPKEGPSILRIQQVVRGDSAAYFCASSPPAQANYEQYFGPGTRLTVT.

The chain uses TRBV6-2 or TRBV6-3 and TRBJ2-1; the match to TRBD2 covers 9 bases. CDR1 is MNHEY, CDR2 SVGEGT, per germline. The CDR3 spans 14 residues. V was pared by 7 bases and J by 4 bases, with 5 bases of the junction left unmatched. CDR3 protein: CASNPSGAYNEQFF. For the CDR3, the DNA is TGTGCCAGCAACCCTAGCGGGGCTTACAATGAGCAGTTCTTC.

The chain links TRBV7-8 to TRBJ1-2; D perhaps matches TRBD1 (5 bases). This CDR3 has 13 residues. Deletions cut 1 base from V and 12 bases from J, with 15 bases between. Looked up from germline, CDR1 is SGHVS and CDR2 is FQNEAQ. The CDR3 region is CASSLGTREVHTF. In nucleotides, the CDR3 is TGTGCCAGCAGCTTAGGGACAAGGGAAGTTCACACCTTC.

The rearrangement uses TRBV28 and TRBJ1-1; D unresolved. The CDR3 contains 12 residues. V was pared by 6 bases and J by 7 bases, with 12 bases between. Germline V lookup: CDR1 MDHEN, CDR2 SYDVKM. The CDR3 nucleotides are TGTGCCAGCAGCGCTAGCCTTAGTGAAGCTTTCTTT. Protein sequence: CASSASLSEAFF.

The rearrangement uses TRBV11-3 and TRBJ1-2; 9 nucleotides line up with TRBD1. The CDR3 runs 17 residues. Unmatched junction bases numbered 11, after V lost 6 bases and J lost 0 bases. Per the germline V gene, CDR1 is SGHNT and CDR2 is YENEEA. Here the CDR3 reads CASSSGTGRNPNYGYTF. DNA for the CDR3: TGTGCCAGCAGTTCTGGGACAGGGCGGAACCCTAACTATGGCTACACCTTC.

The chain is built from TRBV11-2 and TRBJ1-5; 7 bases align to TRBD1. V trimming: 5 bases; J trimming: 9 bases; junction bases outside the gene matches: 7. This CDR3 has 13 residues. The germline gives CDR1 SGHAT, CDR2 FQNNGV. The CDR3 nucleotides are TGTGCCAGCAGCGTGACAGGGATTTTGCCCCAGCATTTT. Encoded protein: CASSVTGILPQHF.